Listed here are 13 T cell receptor beta chains from one sample, sequenced in a study of regulatory T cells in long-lasting Graves disease. Relying on iRepertoire HTBI primers and Arm-PCR of CDR3 regions, the team built TCR beta libraries. TCRdb ran MiXCR on the multiplex PCR reads and lists one entry per CDR3 protein. Here the sample spans roughly 510,000 distinct CDR3 sequences, around 16% being singletons. Time point described: newly diagnosed GD, antithyroid drugs for less than 3 months. With RNA extracted from PBMCs as input, the TCR library was made. These data were likewise used in another study, on T cells in Graves' hyperthyroidism and ophthalmopathy.

The sample was peripheral blood mononuclear cells (PBMCs), taken at new diagnosis, from a patient treated with antithyroid drugs. Receptors originate from a man younger than 30 with Graves disease.

Ten or more counts support this clonotype. V and J are TRBV12-3 or TRBV12-4 and TRBJ1-4; D call uncertain. V dropped 4 bases and J dropped 16 bases, with 13 bases sitting between them. CDR3 length: 11 amino acids. Here the CDR3 reads CASSYGLIPFF. Here the CDR3 DNA reads TGTGCCAGCAGTTACGGACTTATTCCGTTTTTT.

In its sample, this clonotype was seen a few times. The chain uses TRBV20-1 and TRBJ2-6; TRBD1 matches 7 bases. The V and J ends lost 6 bases and 2 bases, in that order; junction bases with no gene match: 7. This CDR3 spans 15 amino acids. The germline V gene encodes CDR1 DFQATT and CDR2 SNEGSKA (reference sequence). CDR3 residues: CSAVTDRAGANVLTF. The CDR3 region has the DNA TGCAGTGCCGTAACCGACAGGGCTGGGGCCAACGTCCTGACTTTC.

The chain links TRBV5-4 to TRBJ2-7, with D perhaps matching TRBD1 (7 bases). The CDR3 covers 19 residues. Per the germline V gene, CDR1 is SGHNT and CDR2 is YYREEE (reference sequence). Trimming stripped 5 bases from V and 3 bases from J, with 30 bases between. The DNA of the CDR3 is TGTGCCAGCAGTCCCCGACAGGGTCTACCACTCGGGAGCGGCTACGAGCAGTACTTC. Translated: CASSPRQGLPLGSGYEQYF.

The genes are TRBV5-1 and TRBJ2-7; 7 bases map to TRBD1. The CDR3 covers 12 residues. Trimming at V came to 3 bases and at J to 5 bases, leaving 2 bases not matched to a gene. CDR1 and CDR2 from the germline V gene are SGHRS and YFSETQ. As DNA, the CDR3 is TGCGCCAGCAGCTCGACAGGGAACGAGCAGTACTTC. Residues: CASSSTGNEQYF.

This clonotype showed up many times. The V gene is TRBV28, the J gene TRBJ2-3; 7 bases line up with TRBD1. There are 13 residues in the CDR3. The germline V gene has CDR1 MDHEN and CDR2 SYDVKM. Germline trimming cut 5 bases from V and 6 bases from J; bases unmatched to any gene: 5. CDR3 sequence reads: CASSNYRGDTQYF. The CDR3, as DNA: TGTGCCAGCAGTAACTACAGGGGTGATACGCAGTATTTT.

The chain links TRBV2 to TRBJ1-2; D uncertain. CDR1 SNHLY and CDR2 FYNNEI come from the germline V gene. Trimming removed 4 bases from V and 4 bases from J, with 10 bases in between. This CDR3 region has 13 residues. CDR3 sequence: CASSVNPGYGYTF. CDR3 DNA: TGTGCCAGCAGTGTTAACCCTGGCTATGGCTACACCTTC.

The gene calls are TRBV3-1 and TRBJ1-4; no definite D call. Germline V gene lookup returns CDR1 LGHDT and CDR2 YNNKEL (reference sequence). This CDR3 region has 17 residues. Trimming took 1 base from V and 0 from J, leaving 12 bases between them. The CDR3 bases are TGTGCCAGCAGCCAAGCTTTGTTCATTTCAACTAATGAAAAACTGTTTTTT. Translation: CASSQALFISTNEKLFF.

The rearrangement uses TRBV5-8 and TRBJ1-1; D not resolved. The V end lost 1 base, the J end lost 3 bases, and 13 bases lay between the germline ends. The CDR3 loop spans 15 amino acids. Germline assignment: CDR1 SGHTS and CDR2 YDEGEE. In DNA, the CDR3 is TGTGCCAGCAGCTTGCTTGAGTTTGGTGACACTGAAGCTTTCTTT. This gives the protein CASSLLEFGDTEAFF.

A note on this clonotype: A far larger clone lies a single base away; this is likely a read error. V gene TRBV7-3 combines with J gene TRBJ2-5, with a weak D call TRBD1 (9 bases). Germline V lookup: CDR1 SGHTA, CDR2 FQGTGA. The length of the CDR3 is 19 residues. Trimming shortened V by 4 bases and J by 11 bases, and 35 bases separated the two germline ends. The CDR3 region is CASSSLGGTGSGSGNEQYF. In nucleotides, the CDR3 is TGTGCCAGCAGCTCCCTCGGGGGGACAGGGAGCGGGAGTGGCAATGAGCAGTACTTC. The whole variable domain, filled in from reference TRBV7-3 and TRBJ2-5, reads GAGVSQTPSNKVTEKGKYVELRCDPISGHTALYWYRQSLGQGPEFLIYFQGTGAADDSGLPNDRFFAVRPEGSVSTLKIQRTERGDSAVYLCASSSLGGTGSGSGNEQYFGPGTRLLVL.

This clonotype was seen many times. The chain links TRBV27 to TRBJ2-2, with 10 bases identical to TRBD2. Germline values: CDR1 MNHEY, CDR2 SMNVEV (reference sequence). V lost 7 bases and J lost 1; bases outside the gene matches: 6. The CDR3 spans 16 residues. The DNA of the CDR3 is TGTGCCAGCACGACGGGACTAGCGCTGAACACCGGGGAGCTGTTTTTT. Translation: CASTTGLALNTGELFF.

This sequence joins TRBV29-1 and TRBJ1-5; unclear D gene. Germline V CDR1 and CDR2: SQVTM, ANQGSEA. This CDR3 is built from 13 residues. Trimming removed 4 bases at V and 0 bases at J, with 7 bases between. The CDR3 sequence is CSVGFYSNQPQHF. The CDR3 coding sequence is TGCAGCGTTGGGTTCTATAGCAATCAGCCCCAGCATTTT.

This rearrangement joins TRBV6-1 to TRBJ2-1; 16 nucleotides agree with TRBD2. The CDR3 has 19 residues. Germline V gene data show CDR1 as MNHNS and CDR2 as SASEGT. Unmatched junction bases numbered 5, after V lost 3 bases and J lost 0 bases. The CDR3 DNA sequence: TGTGCCAGCAGTGAGGGACTAGCGGGAGGGTGGAGCTCCTACAATGAGCAGTTCTTC. Protein product: CASSEGLAGGWSSYNEQFF.

This clonotype was counted between two and nine times. The rearrangement uses TRBV12-3 or TRBV12-4 and TRBJ1-4; D is uncertain. The V gene lost 1 base and the J gene lost 8 bases, with 5 bases spanning the gap. The CDR3 sequence is 12 residues long. This CDR3 is CASSLVREKLFF. The DNA of the CDR3 is TGTGCCAGCAGTTTAGTTCGAGAAAAACTGTTTTTT.